One sample yielded the 20 T cell receptor beta chains listed below, sequenced in a study of technical replicates of blood from a few donors. Profiled with immunoSEQ multiplex PCR; TCRdb holds only in-frame clones, not every one. The table has approximately 79,000 clones, 91% seen once; the top ten hold approximately 0.41%. Input material: T cells isolated from PBMCs. All receptors derive from a human donor in good health.

The rearrangement joins TRBV11-3 to TRBJ2-3, with TRBD2 matching 9 bases. The junction had 4 bases not matched to a gene; V was cut back by 0 bases and J by 3 bases. The CDR3 is 16 amino acids. Germline CDR1 SGHNT, CDR2 YENEEA. This CDR3 is CASSLDFLAGTDTQYF. The DNA of the CDR3 is TGTGCCAGCAGCTTAGATTTCCTAGCGGGGACAGATACGCAGTATTTT.

The V call is TRBV5-6, the J call TRBJ1-2; a possible D gene is TRBD1 (6 bases). In germline, CDR1 is SGHDT, CDR2 YYEEEE. CDR3 length: 13 amino acids. Trimming took off 4 bases at V and 7 bases at J, with 14 bases between the two ends. As DNA, the CDR3 is TGTGCCAGCAGCACCGTACAGGGCGCTGGCTACACCTTC. Residues: CASSTVQGAGYTF. Based on the CDR3 plus reference TRBV5-6 and TRBJ1-2, the full variable domain is DAGVTQSPTHLIKTRGQQVTLRCSPKSGHDTVSWYQQALGQGPQFIFQYYEEEERQRGNFPDRFSGHQFPNYSSELNVNALLLGDSALYLCASSTVQGAGYTFGSGTRLTVV.

This rearrangement joins TRBV28 to TRBJ1-1, with a weak D call TRBD1 (5 bases). This CDR3 is 15 amino acids long. Germline V lookup: CDR1 MDHEN, CDR2 SYDVKM. Trimming left V 6 bases short and J 0 bases short, with 14 bases between. CDR3 nucleotide sequence: TGTGCCAGCAGCCGTCCGACAGCCATGAACACTGAAGCTTTCTTT. Residues: CASSRPTAMNTEAFF.

The genes are TRBV6-1 and TRBJ1-5, with D uncertain. The CDR3 contains 15 residues. Between the trimmed V and J ends, which lost 7 bases and 1 base, there was a span of 14 bases. The V gene's germline CDR1 is MNHNS and CDR2 SASEGT. The CDR3 here is CASNYKPQSNQPQHF. In DNA, the CDR3 is TGTGCCAGCAACTACAAGCCTCAGAGCAATCAGCCCCAGCATTTT.

V and J are TRBV5-4 and TRBJ2-7; 7 bases are a match to TRBD1. Germline V gives CDR1 SGHNT, CDR2 YYREEE (reference sequence). V was clipped by 0 bases and J by 0 bases; unmatched bases: 3. This CDR3 contains 15 residues. The CDR3 nucleotides are TGTGCCAGCAGCTTGGGACAGGGCATCTCCTACGAGCAGTACTTC. It codes for CASSLGQGISYEQYF.

The J gene is TRBJ1-5, the V gene TRBV28, with 7 bases identical to TRBD1. The germline CDR1 and CDR2 sequences are MDHEN and SYDVKM. J lost 7 bases, V lost 5 bases, and 8 bases had no gene match. CDR3 length equals 14 residues. CDR3 in DNA: TGTGCCAGCAGTACCGACAGGGTAGACCAGCCCCAGCATTTT. Its translation: CASSTDRVDQPQHF.

CDR3 in DNA: TGTGCCTGGAGTCTAACACGTAGTGGTCTACTAGCGGGAGTAGGCAATGAGCAGTTCTTC. Translated, it gives CAWSLTRSGLLAGVGNEQFF. The chain uses TRBV30 and TRBJ2-1; 11 nucleotides line up with TRBD2. Per germline, CDR1 GTSNPN and CDR2 SVGIG (reference sequence). Trimming cost V 2 bases and J 6 bases; bases outside gene matches: 21. The CDR3 is 20 residues long.

The chain carries TRBV27 and TRBJ2-1; D unresolved. V lost 6 bases and J 2 bases, leaving 11 bases between the germline ends. CDR1 and CDR2 (germline): MNHEY, SMNVEV (reference sequence). The CDR3 loop spans 14 amino acids. The DNA of the CDR3 is TGTGCCAGCAGCCTCGCGGATACCTACAATGAGCAGTTCTTC. Encoded protein: CASSLADTYNEQFF.

CDR3 protein: CASRGTGYGYTF. The CDR3 region has the DNA TGTGCCAGCAGGGGTACGGGCTATGGCTACACCTTC. V gene TRBV2 combines with J gene TRBJ1-2, with no clear D. Germline CDR1 reads SNHLY; CDR2 reads FYNNEI. CDR3 length: 12 residues. V was cut by 6 bases and J by 4 bases, with 9 bases left in between.

The chain has TRBV4-1 and TRBJ2-7; D is unclear. The CDR3 has 15 residues. Deletions cut 0 bases from V and 0 bases from J, with 9 bases between. Germline V gene sequence: CDR1 MGHRA, CDR2 YSYEKL. CDR3 coding DNA: TGCGCCAGCAGCCAAGAAGTCGAACTCTCCTACGAGCAGTACTTC. Encoded protein: CASSQEVELSYEQYF.

The CDR3 protein is CASLPGQGHHEQYF. The CDR3 DNA reads TGTGCCAGCTTACCGGGACAGGGGCATCACGAGCAGTACTTC. This sequence joins TRBV18 and TRBJ2-7, with TRBD1 matching 10 bases. CDR3 size: 14 residues. Losses at the gene ends were 7 bases for V and 5 bases for J; bases not matched to a gene: 8. The V gene's germline CDR1 is KGHSH and CDR2 LQKENI.

A few counts support this clone. The V call is TRBV5-1, the J call TRBJ2-2, with a possible D match to TRBD1 (5 bases). V was pared by 6 bases and J by 5 bases, with 17 bases between. Germline V gene data show CDR1 as SGHRS and CDR2 as YFSETQ. This CDR3 has 15 residues. The CDR3 is CASTKGPGQTGELFF. CDR3 bases: TGCGCCAGCACCAAAGGGCCAGGGCAAACCGGGGAGCTGTTTTTT. The whole variable domain, remainder taken from reference TRBV5-1 and TRBJ2-2, is KAGVTQTPRYLIKTRGQQVTLSCSPISGHRSVSWYQQTPGQGLQFLFEYFSETQRNKGNFPGRFSGRQFSNSRSEMNVSTLELGDSALYLCASTKGPGQTGELFFGEGSRLTVL.

The CDR3 region is CSVELGNYGYTF. CDR3 DNA: TGCAGCGTTGAACTCGGGAACTATGGCTACACCTTC. The chain joins TRBV29-1 to TRBJ1-2; no firm D call. Per the germline V gene, CDR1 is SQVTM and CDR2 is ANQGSEA. Trimming removed 2 bases at V and 2 bases at J, with 6 bases between. The CDR3 runs to 12 residues. The whole variable domain, filled in from reference TRBV29-1 and TRBJ1-2, reads SAVISQKPSRDICQRGTSLTIQCQVDSQVTMMFWYRQQPGQSLTLIATANQGSEATYESGFVIDKFPISRPNLTFSTLTVSNMSPEDSSIYLCSVELGNYGYTFGSGTRLTVV.

The V call is TRBV30, the J call TRBJ1-2; D is undetermined. The CDR3 extends over 13 amino acids. The V and J ends lost 4 bases and 4 bases respectively, with 13 bases between them. In germline, CDR1 is GTSNPN, CDR2 SVGIG (reference sequence). The CDR3 spells CAWNQPQFYGYTF. Here the CDR3 DNA reads TGTGCCTGGAATCAACCACAGTTCTATGGCTACACCTTC.

The chain couples TRBV2 to TRBJ1-1; D gene unclear. Trimming pared 0 bases from V and 1 base from J, leaving 9 bases between. CDR3 length: 15 residues. The germline gives CDR1 SNHLY, CDR2 FYNNEI. The CDR3 DNA reads TGTGCCAGCAGTGAAGCCTCTTACAGGAACACTGAAGCTTTCTTT. Translated: CASSEASYRNTEAFF.

The V gene is TRBV6-6, the J gene TRBJ2-7; 11 nucleotides agree with TRBD2. From germline, CDR1 is MNHNY and CDR2 SVGAGI (reference sequence). The CDR3 sequence is 16 residues long. V trimming: 2 bases; J trimming: 0 bases; junction bases outside the gene matches: 3. Here the CDR3 reads CASSYLAGGSSYEQYF. The DNA of the CDR3 is TGTGCCAGCAGTTACCTAGCGGGGGGAAGCTCCTACGAGCAGTACTTC.

The J gene is TRBJ2-5, the V gene TRBV9, with 7 bases that match TRBD1. Germline values: CDR1 SGDLS, CDR2 YYNGEE. V was pared by 4 bases and J by 2 bases, with 8 bases of the junction left unmatched. CDR3 length equals 15 residues. CDR3 protein: CASSLDDREQETQYF. CDR3 coding DNA: TGTGCCAGCAGCCTCGACGACAGGGAGCAAGAGACCCAGTACTTC.

The chain is built from TRBV28 and TRBJ1-4; TRBD1 matches 7 bases. The germline CDR1 and CDR2 sequences are MDHEN and SYDVKM. The CDR3 covers 18 residues. Losses at the gene ends were 3 bases for V and 8 bases for J; bases not matched to a gene: 18. The DNA of the CDR3 is TGTGCCAGCAGTTTTGCTCTCACAGGGGACATTTTGACGGAAAAACTGTTTTTT. Translating it yields CASSFALTGDILTEKLFF.

This rearrangement joins TRBV27 to TRBJ1-1; maybe TRBD1 (5 bases). The CDR3 is 14 amino acids. CDR1 is MNHEY, CDR2 SMNVEV, per germline (reference sequence). Trimming shortened V by 1 base and J by 1 base, and 7 bases separated the two germline ends. CDR3 amino acids: CASSLLGGNTEAFF. DNA of the CDR3: TGTGCCAGCAGTTTATTGGGGGGGAACACTGAAGCTTTCTTT.

The chain has TRBV6-4 and TRBJ1-2; D not certain. Germline V gives CDR1 MRHNA, CDR2 SNTAGT. V was cut by 4 bases and J by 10 bases, with 31 bases left in between. The CDR3 is 18 amino acids. CDR3 protein: CASSVRRWIRLLMVDYTF. The CDR3 bases are TGTGCCAGCAGTGTAAGGCGGTGGATTCGACTCTTGATGGTGGACTACACCTTC.